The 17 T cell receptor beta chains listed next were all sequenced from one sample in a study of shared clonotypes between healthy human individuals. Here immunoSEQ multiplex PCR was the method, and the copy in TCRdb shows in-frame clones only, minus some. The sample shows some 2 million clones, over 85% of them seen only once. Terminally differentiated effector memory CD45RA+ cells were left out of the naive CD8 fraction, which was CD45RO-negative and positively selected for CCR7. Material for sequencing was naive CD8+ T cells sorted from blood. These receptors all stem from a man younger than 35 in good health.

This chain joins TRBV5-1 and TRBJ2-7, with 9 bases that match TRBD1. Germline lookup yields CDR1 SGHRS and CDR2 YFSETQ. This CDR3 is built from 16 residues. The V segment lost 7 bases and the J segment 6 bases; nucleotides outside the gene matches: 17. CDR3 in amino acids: CASCYSPDRGGGEQYF. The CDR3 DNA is TGCGCCAGCTGCTATAGTCCGGACAGGGGTGGCGGCGAGCAGTACTTC.

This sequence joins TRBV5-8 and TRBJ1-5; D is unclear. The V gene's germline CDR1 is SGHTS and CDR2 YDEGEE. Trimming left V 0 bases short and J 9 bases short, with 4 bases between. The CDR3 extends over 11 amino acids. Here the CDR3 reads CASSLGWPQHF. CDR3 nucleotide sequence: TGTGCCAGCAGCTTGGGTTGGCCCCAGCATTTT.

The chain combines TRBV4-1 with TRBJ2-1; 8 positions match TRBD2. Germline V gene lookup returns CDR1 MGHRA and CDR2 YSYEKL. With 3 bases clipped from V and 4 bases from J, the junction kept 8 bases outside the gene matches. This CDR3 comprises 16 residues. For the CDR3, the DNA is TGCGCCAGCAGCCACGAAGGAGTAGCGGGGTACAATGAGCAGTTCTTC. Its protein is CASSHEGVAGYNEQFF.

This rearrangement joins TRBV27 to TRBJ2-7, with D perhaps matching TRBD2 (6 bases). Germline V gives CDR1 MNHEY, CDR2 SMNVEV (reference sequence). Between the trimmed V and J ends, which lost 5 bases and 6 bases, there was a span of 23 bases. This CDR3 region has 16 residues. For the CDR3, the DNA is TGTGCCAGCAGTCCCTCCCCCCAGGGAGGTGGGTCCGAGCAGTACTTC. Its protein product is CASSPSPQGGGSEQYF.

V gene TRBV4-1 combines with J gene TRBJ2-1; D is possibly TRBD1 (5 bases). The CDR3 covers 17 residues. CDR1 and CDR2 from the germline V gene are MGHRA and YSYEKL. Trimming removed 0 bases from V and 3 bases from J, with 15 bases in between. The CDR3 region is CASSQDGIGAVYNEQFF. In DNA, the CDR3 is TGCGCCAGCAGCCAAGATGGAATTGGGGCTGTCTACAATGAGCAGTTCTTC.

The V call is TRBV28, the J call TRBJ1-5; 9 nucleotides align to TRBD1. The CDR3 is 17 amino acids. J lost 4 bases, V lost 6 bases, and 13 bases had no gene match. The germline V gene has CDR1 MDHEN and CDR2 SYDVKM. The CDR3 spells CASSPTGGLVGNQPQHF. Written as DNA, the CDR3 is TGTGCCAGCAGCCCGACAGGGGGACTGGTCGGAAATCAGCCCCAGCATTTT.

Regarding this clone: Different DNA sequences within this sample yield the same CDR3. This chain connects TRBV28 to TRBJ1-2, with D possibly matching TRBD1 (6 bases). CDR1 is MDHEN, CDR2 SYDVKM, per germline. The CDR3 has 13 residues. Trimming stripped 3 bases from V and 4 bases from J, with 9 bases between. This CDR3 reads CASSFTGSYGYTF. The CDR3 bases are TGTGCCAGCAGTTTTACAGGGTCCTATGGCTACACCTTC.

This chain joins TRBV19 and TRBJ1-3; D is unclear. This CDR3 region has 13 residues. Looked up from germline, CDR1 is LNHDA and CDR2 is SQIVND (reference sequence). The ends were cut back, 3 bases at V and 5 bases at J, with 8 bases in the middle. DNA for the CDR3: TGTGCCAGTAGTATGGGCTCAAGAAACACCATATATTTT. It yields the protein CASSMGSRNTIYF.

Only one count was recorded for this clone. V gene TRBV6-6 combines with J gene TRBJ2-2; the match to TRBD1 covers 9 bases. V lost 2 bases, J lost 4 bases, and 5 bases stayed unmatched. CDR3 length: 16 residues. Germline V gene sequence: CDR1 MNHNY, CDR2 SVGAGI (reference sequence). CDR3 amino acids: CASSYPDRGGTGELFF. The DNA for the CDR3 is TGTGCCAGCAGTTACCCCGACAGGGGGGGCACCGGGGAGCTGTTTTTT.

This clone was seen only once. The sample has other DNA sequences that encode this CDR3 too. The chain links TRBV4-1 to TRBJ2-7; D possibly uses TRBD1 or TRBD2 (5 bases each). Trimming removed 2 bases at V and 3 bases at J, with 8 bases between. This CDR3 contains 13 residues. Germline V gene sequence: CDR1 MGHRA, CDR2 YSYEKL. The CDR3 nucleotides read TGCGCCAGCAGCCAACAGGGAGACTACGAGCAGTACTTC. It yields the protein CASSQQGDYEQYF.

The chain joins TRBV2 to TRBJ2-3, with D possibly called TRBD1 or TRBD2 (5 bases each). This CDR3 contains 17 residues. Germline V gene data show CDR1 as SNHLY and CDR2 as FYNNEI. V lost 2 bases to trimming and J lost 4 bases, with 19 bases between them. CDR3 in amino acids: CASSESDPRDEADTQYF. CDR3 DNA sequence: TGTGCCAGCAGTGAAAGCGACCCAAGGGACGAGGCAGATACGCAGTATTTT.

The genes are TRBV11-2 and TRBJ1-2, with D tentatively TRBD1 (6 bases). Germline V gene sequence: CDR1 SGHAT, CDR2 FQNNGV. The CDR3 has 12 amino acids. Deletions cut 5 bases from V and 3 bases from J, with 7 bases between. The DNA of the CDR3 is TGTGCCAGCAGCGAGGGGGACTATGGCTACACCTTC. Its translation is CASSEGDYGYTF.

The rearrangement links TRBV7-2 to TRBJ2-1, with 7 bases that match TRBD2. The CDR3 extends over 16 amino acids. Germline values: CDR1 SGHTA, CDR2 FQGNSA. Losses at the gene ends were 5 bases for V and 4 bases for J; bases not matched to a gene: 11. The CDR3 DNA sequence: TGTGCCAGCAGCGCCTTTCATGGCGGGAGTTACAATGAGCAGTTCTTC. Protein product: CASSAFHGGSYNEQFF. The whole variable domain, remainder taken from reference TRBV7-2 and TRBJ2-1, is GAGVSQSPSNKVTEKGKDVELRCDPISGHTALYWYRQSLGQGLEFLIYFQGNSAPDKSGLPSDRFSAERTGGSVSTLTIQRTQQEDSAVYLCASSAFHGGSYNEQFFGPGTRLTVL.

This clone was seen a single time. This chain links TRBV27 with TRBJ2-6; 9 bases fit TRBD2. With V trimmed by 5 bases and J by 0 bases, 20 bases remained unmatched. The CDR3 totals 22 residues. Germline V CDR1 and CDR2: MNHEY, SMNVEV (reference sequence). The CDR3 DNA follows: TGTGCCAGCAGTCCTCTGCCGACTTATAGCGGGGGACCATCCTCTGGGGCCAACGTCCTGACTTTC. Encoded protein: CASSPLPTYSGGPSSGANVLTF. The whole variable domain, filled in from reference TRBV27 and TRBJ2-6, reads EAQVTQNPRYLITVTGKKLTVTCSQNMNHEYMSWYRQDPGLGLRQIYYSMNVEVTDKGDVPEGYKVSRKEKRNFPLILESPSPNQTSLYFCASSPLPTYSGGPSSGANVLTFGAGSRLTVL.

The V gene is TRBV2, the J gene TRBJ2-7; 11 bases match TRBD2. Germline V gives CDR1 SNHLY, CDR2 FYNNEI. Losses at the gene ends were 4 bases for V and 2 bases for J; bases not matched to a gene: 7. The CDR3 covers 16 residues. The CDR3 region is CASSGISGRAPYEQYF. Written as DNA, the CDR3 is TGTGCCAGCAGTGGAATTAGCGGGAGGGCTCCCTACGAGCAGTACTTC.

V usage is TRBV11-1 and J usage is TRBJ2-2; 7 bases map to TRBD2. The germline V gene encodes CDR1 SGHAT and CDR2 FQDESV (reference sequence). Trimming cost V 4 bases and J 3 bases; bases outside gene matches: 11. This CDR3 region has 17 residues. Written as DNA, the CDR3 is TGTGCCAGCAGCTACGAGGCAGGGAGGGCAGACACCGGGGAGCTGTTTTTT. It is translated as CASSYEAGRADTGELFF.

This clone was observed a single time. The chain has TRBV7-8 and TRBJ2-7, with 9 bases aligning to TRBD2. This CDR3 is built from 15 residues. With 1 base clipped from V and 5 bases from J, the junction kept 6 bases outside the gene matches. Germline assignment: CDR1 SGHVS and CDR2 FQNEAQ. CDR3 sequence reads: CASSLELPSGDEQYF. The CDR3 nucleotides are TGTGCCAGCAGCTTAGAATTGCCTAGCGGGGACGAGCAGTACTTC.